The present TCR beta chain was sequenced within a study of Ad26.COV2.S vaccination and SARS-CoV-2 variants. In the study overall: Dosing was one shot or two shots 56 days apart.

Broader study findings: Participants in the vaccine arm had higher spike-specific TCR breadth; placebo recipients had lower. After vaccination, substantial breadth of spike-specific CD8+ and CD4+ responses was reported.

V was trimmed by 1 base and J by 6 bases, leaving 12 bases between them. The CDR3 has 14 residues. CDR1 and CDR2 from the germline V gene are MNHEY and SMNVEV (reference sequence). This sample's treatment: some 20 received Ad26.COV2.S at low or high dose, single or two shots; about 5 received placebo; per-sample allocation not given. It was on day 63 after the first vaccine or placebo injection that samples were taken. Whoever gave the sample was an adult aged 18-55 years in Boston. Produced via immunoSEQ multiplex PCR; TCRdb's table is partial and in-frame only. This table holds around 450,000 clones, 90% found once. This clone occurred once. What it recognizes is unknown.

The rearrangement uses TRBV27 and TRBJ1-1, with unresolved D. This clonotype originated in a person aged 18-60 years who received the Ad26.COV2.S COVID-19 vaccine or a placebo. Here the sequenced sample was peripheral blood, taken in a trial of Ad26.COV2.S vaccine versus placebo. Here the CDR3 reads CASSLFPGSSEAFF. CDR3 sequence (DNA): TGTGCCAGCAGTTTATTCCCGGGCAGTTCTGAAGCTTTCTTT.